The 24 T cell receptor beta chains below all came from one sample that was sequenced in a study of blood T cell repertoires in COVID-19. Only in-frame clones appear in the TCRdb table, and some are missing; sequencing was by immunoSEQ multiplex PCR. The profile shows about 260,000 clones, approximately 82% of them singletons. Material for sequencing was peripheral blood. These receptors were obtained from a woman of 80 years or more with acute or convalescent COVID-19.

V gene TRBV11-2 combines with J gene TRBJ2-7; D not certain. Per germline, CDR1 SGHAT and CDR2 FQNNGV. The V end was cut by 1 base, the J end by 8 bases, with 21 bases between. The CDR3 loop spans 16 amino acids. CDR3 nucleotides: TGTGCCAGCAGCTTAGGGAGCCTCTCTGACCTCTCAAAGCAGTACTTC. This codes for CASSLGSLSDLSKQYF. Full variable domain (rest looked up from reference TRBV11-2 and TRBJ2-7): EAGVAQSPRYKIIEKRQSVAFWCNPISGHATLYWYQQILGQGPKLLIQFQNNGVVDDSQLPKDRFSAERLKGVDSTLKIQPAKLEDSAVYLCASSLGSLSDLSKQYFGPGTRLTVT.

The chain's CDR3 is CASSVLGRNTGELFF. As DNA, the CDR3 is TGTGCCAGCAGCGTCCTTGGCCGGAACACCGGGGAGCTGTTTTTT. The chain joins TRBV7-2 to TRBJ2-2; D gene ambiguous. This CDR3 contains 15 residues. Germline V CDR1 and CDR2: SGHTA, FQGNSA. V was trimmed by 5 bases and J by 1 base, leaving 11 bases between them.

V usage is TRBV30 and J usage is TRBJ1-5, with 10 bases lining up with TRBD1. Germline CDR1 is GTSNPN and CDR2 is SVGIG (reference sequence). The J segment lost 6 bases and the V segment lost 3 bases, leaving 8 bases of the junction unmatched. This CDR3 is built from 15 residues. The CDR3 nucleotides read TGTGCCTGGAGCATGGGACAGGGGTATGCTCAGCCCCAGCATTTT. This encodes CAWSMGQGYAQPQHF.

The chain employs TRBV6-2 or TRBV6-3 and TRBJ2-7; TRBD2 is a possible D gene (6 bases). CDR3 length: 15 residues. From germline, CDR1 is MNHEY and CDR2 SVGEGT. The V end was cut by 7 bases, the J end by 7 bases, with 23 bases between. CDR3 coding DNA: TGTGCCAGCACCCCCAGCGGGCTCAAGCTACGAGAGCAGTACTTC. It yields the protein CASTPSGLKLREQYF.

This chain uses TRBV7-9 with TRBJ2-7; TRBD2 matches at 7 bases. Trimming removed 2 bases from V and 4 bases from J; junction bases left unmatched: 5. Per the germline V gene, CDR1 is SEHNR and CDR2 is FQNEAQ (reference sequence). The CDR3 length is 14 residues. The CDR3: CASSLKGGDYEQYF. In DNA, the CDR3 is TGTGCCAGCAGCTTAAAGGGAGGGGATTACGAGCAGTACTTC.

V gene TRBV19 combines with J gene TRBJ2-1; 10 bases line up with TRBD2. Germline V gene lookup returns CDR1 LNHDA and CDR2 SQIVND (reference sequence). V was pared by 5 bases and J by 10 bases, with 11 bases of the junction left unmatched. The CDR3 loop spans 15 amino acids. CDR3 sequence: CASSVLAGAKGEQFF. The CDR3 DNA reads TGTGCCAGTAGTGTTCTAGCGGGGGCCAAGGGCGAGCAGTTCTTC.

V gene TRBV7-2 combines with J gene TRBJ2-1; the D gene is possibly TRBD2 (6 bases). From germline, CDR1 is SGHTA and CDR2 FQGNSA. Trimming left V 5 bases short and J 7 bases short, with 21 bases between. The CDR3 extends over 16 amino acids. Here the CDR3 DNA reads TGTGCCAGCAGCACCGGGACTCCCAGGGCTTCAAATGAGCAGTTCTTC. Protein sequence: CASSTGTPRASNEQFF.

The rearrangement joins TRBV5-1 to TRBJ1-2, with 7 bases fitting TRBD1. CDR1 is SGHRS, CDR2 YFSETQ, per germline. V dropped 4 bases and J dropped 6; count of bases not matched to a gene: 3. This CDR3 has 12 amino acids. The CDR3 DNA follows: TGCGCCAGCAGCAGAACAGGGGATGGCTACACCTTC. This gives the protein CASSRTGDGYTF. The full variable domain, its missing parts supplied by reference TRBV5-1 and TRBJ1-2, is KAGVTQTPRYLIKTRGQQVTLSCSPISGHRSVSWYQQTPGQGLQFLFEYFSETQRNKGNFPGRFSGRQFSNSRSEMNVSTLELGDSALYLCASSRTGDGYTFGSGTRLTVV.

This sequence joins TRBV10-3 and TRBJ2-5, with 9 bases that match TRBD1. Germline V lookup: CDR1 ENHRY, CDR2 SYGVKD. V lost 6 bases to trimming and J lost 4 bases; unmatched junction nucleotides: 9. CDR3 length equals 15 residues. The CDR3 here is CAISGTGIWRETQYF. The CDR3 coding sequence is TGTGCCATCAGCGGGACAGGGATTTGGCGAGAGACCCAGTACTTC.

This chain links TRBV19 with TRBJ1-2; no reliable D call. Germline V gene sequence: CDR1 LNHDA, CDR2 SQIVND (reference sequence). The V and J ends lost 5 bases and 2 bases respectively, with 18 bases between them. The CDR3 has 16 residues. DNA of the CDR3: TGTGCCAGTAGTTCCGACTCGGAGTCGAAGAACTATGGCTACACCTTC. This sequence encodes CASSSDSESKNYGYTF.

This chain uses TRBV7-2 with TRBJ2-5; 7 nucleotides line up with TRBD2. CDR1 is SGHTA and CDR2 is FQGNSA in the germline V gene. This CDR3 is built from 15 residues. V shed 1 base and J 4 bases; nucleotides not matched to a gene: 6. This CDR3 is CASSLVVASGETQYF. The CDR3 nucleotides read TGTGCCAGCAGCTTAGTCGTGGCTAGCGGAGAGACCCAGTACTTC.

The J gene is TRBJ2-1, the V gene TRBV18, with TRBD2 matching over 9 bases. The V gene's germline CDR1 is KGHSH and CDR2 LQKENI. Losses at the gene ends were 0 bases for V and 0 bases for J; bases not matched to a gene: 0. This CDR3 spans 16 amino acids. CDR3 amino acids: CASSPPTSGSYNEQFF. CDR3 DNA: TGTGCCAGCTCACCACCGACTAGCGGCTCCTACAATGAGCAGTTCTTC.

This clone was detected only once. The genes are TRBV6-2 or TRBV6-3 and TRBJ1-5; D is possibly TRBD1 (5 bases). Germline V gene sequence: CDR1 MNHEY, CDR2 SVGEGT. The CDR3 totals 15 residues. The germline V and J ends were trimmed by 3 bases and 0 bases, with 9 bases remaining between them. CDR3 amino acids: CASSYSGRSNQPQHF. The CDR3 nucleotides are TGTGCCAGCAGTTATTCAGGGCGTAGCAATCAGCCCCAGCATTTT.

This clone was picked up a small number of times. V is TRBV5-1 and J is TRBJ2-1, with D perhaps matching TRBD2 (6 bases). V was shortened by 1 base and J by 4 bases, with 27 bases between the two germline ends. Looked up from germline, CDR1 is SGHRS and CDR2 is YFSETQ. The CDR3 has 20 residues. The CDR3 nucleotides read TGCGCCAGCAGCTTGTGGGGACCTCTCGGGGGTTGGCTTACTTACAATGAGCAGTTCTTC. Protein sequence: CASSLWGPLGGWLTYNEQFF.

This clone has just a few counts. The chain carries TRBV24-1 and TRBJ1-5; no reliable D call. The germline V gene encodes CDR1 KGHDR and CDR2 SFDVKD. Trimming left V 6 bases short and J 0 bases short, with 8 bases between. The CDR3 loop spans 14 amino acids. This chain's CDR3 is CATSPLYSNQPQHF. The CDR3 DNA sequence: TGTGCCACCAGTCCGTTGTATAGCAATCAGCCCCAGCATTTT.

This rearrangement joins TRBV18 to TRBJ2-7; D remains ambiguous. Trimming took 3 bases from V and 3 from J, leaving 9 bases between them. The CDR3 is 13 amino acids. CDR1 and CDR2 from the germline V gene are KGHSH and LQKENI. The CDR3 nucleotides are TGTGCCAGCTCACCCTTAGAGAACTACGAGCAGTACTTC. Its translation is CASSPLENYEQYF. The entire variable domain, with the rest obtained from reference TRBV18 and TRBJ2-7, is as follows: NAGVMQNPRHLVRRRGQEARLRCSPMKGHSHVYWYRQLPEEGLKFMVYLQKENIIDESGMPKERFSAEFPKEGPSILRIQQVVRGDSAAYFCASSPLENYEQYFGPGTRLTVT.

CDR3 DNA: TGCGCCAGCAGCGGGCACAGGGACCCCAAAAACATTCAGTACTTC. Amino acid sequence: CASSGHRDPKNIQYF. The rearrangement links TRBV4-1 to TRBJ2-4; TRBD1 might be the D (6 bases). CDR1 and CDR2 from the germline V gene are MGHRA and YSYEKL. There are 15 residues in the CDR3. V lost 5 bases, J lost 2 bases, and 13 bases lay in between.

This clone has only a few counts. The chain uses TRBV7-2 and TRBJ2-2; 9 positions agree with TRBD2. Germline assignment: CDR1 SGHTA and CDR2 FQGNSA. J lost 3 bases, V lost 1 base, and 3 bases had no gene match. The CDR3 has 16 residues. DNA of the CDR3: TGTGCCAGCAGCTTAGTAGCGGGAGCGGACACCGGGGAGCTGTTTTTT. Protein product: CASSLVAGADTGELFF.

The chain joins TRBV6-5 to TRBJ1-2; D gene ambiguous. V shed 5 bases and J shed 0 bases, with 7 bases lying between them. Looked up from germline, CDR1 is MNHEY and CDR2 is SVGAGI. The CDR3 runs to 13 residues. The DNA of the CDR3 is TGTGCCAGCAGTCGGAGGCCTAACTATGGCTACACCTTC. This sequence encodes CASSRRPNYGYTF.

A few counts support this clone. The CDR3 DNA is TGTGCCAGCAGTGGTAGCCTTGGAAGTGGGCAGTATTTT. Its protein product is CASSGSLGSGQYF. V is TRBV12-3 or TRBV12-4 and J is TRBJ2-3; D remains unclear. The CDR3 is 13 residues long. Trimming pared 5 bases from V and 11 bases from J, leaving 17 bases between.

This chain connects TRBV9 to TRBJ2-6; TRBD1 agrees at 8 bases. The CDR3 has 20 amino acids. With 4 bases clipped from V and 1 base from J, the junction kept 16 bases outside the gene matches. Germline-derived CDR1 and CDR2 are SGDLS and YYNGEE. Written as DNA, the CDR3 is TGTGCCAGCAGCCCCACGGGCGCCGGTGGACAGGGATCTGGGGCCAACGTCCTGACTTTC. Translated: CASSPTGAGGQGSGANVLTF.

This chain links TRBV2 with TRBJ2-5; TRBD1 agrees at 8 bases. The germline V gene encodes CDR1 SNHLY and CDR2 FYNNEI. This CDR3 contains 15 residues. The V segment lost 7 bases and the J segment 1 base; nucleotides outside the gene matches: 8. CDR3 coding DNA: TGTGCCAGCATATTCCCAGGACAGGGCCAAGAGACCCAGTACTTC. Translating it yields CASIFPGQGQETQYF.

The rearrangement uses TRBV7-9 and TRBJ2-5, with D possibly TRBD2 on 7 matching bases. This CDR3 spans 15 amino acids. The germline V gene has CDR1 SEHNR and CDR2 FQNEAQ (reference sequence). Deletions cut 4 bases from V and 1 base from J, with 13 bases between. The CDR3 sequence: CASSSRRGGQETQYF. The CDR3 DNA is TGTGCCAGCAGCTCTAGGAGGGGGGGCCAAGAGACCCAGTACTTC.

A single count supports this clone. The V call is TRBV5-6, the J call TRBJ1-4; 7 bases are shared with TRBD1. Unmatched junction bases numbered 2, after V lost 0 bases and J lost 3 bases. The CDR3 has 15 amino acids. The germline CDR1 and CDR2 sequences are SGHDT and YYEEEE. The CDR3 here is CASSLGQGANEKLFF. The CDR3 nucleotides are TGTGCCAGCAGCTTGGGACAGGGTGCTAATGAAAAACTGTTTTTT.